This TCR beta chain came from a study of shared clonotypes between healthy human individuals. Study as a whole: Serving as donors were a couple of women and three men, whose ages spanned 18 to 49. Overall study findings and caveats: It was observed that roughly 5.1% of naive CD4 clonotypes were shared across several donors.

Germline CDR1 MNHNY, CDR2 SVGAGI (reference sequence). V gave up 6 bases and J gave up 3 bases, with 11 bases separating them. The CDR3 has 13 amino acids. Deep-level settings were used for running the assay. Clones were read by immunoSEQ multiplex PCR, and TCRdb kept only the in-frame ones, dropping some. The repertoire has around 370,000 clones, 96% of them found once; the top ten carry 0.32%. Concerning this clone: Its specificity is not known.

Sample: memory CD8+ T cells sorted from blood. Noted subset: CD45RO+ cells pooled with CCR7-negative TemRA cells. The V and J genes are TRBV6-6 and TRBJ1-2; tentatively, D is TRBD1 (5 bases). The source is a man younger than 45 in good health. The CDR3 DNA reads as TGTGCCAGCAGGCTTCAGGGAGACTATGGCTACACCTTC. This encodes CASRLQGDYGYTF.